This T cell receptor beta chain came from a study of PD-1 blockade in classical Hodgkin lymphoma. Study outcomes and limitations: With respect to the repertoire differences, their causes, possibly disease activity or prior therapy, remain undefined. In newly diagnosed patients, baseline TCR diversity was reportedly below that of healthy donors.

Profiling relied on immunoSEQ multiplex PCR, and the TCRdb table lists in-frame clones only, not all of them. The sample includes approximately 35,000 clones, 75% to 90% of them seen just once. Note on this clone: Its antigen is still unknown.

The time point denotes: newly diagnosed, previously untreated cHL patient sample. The study purified CD4+ T cells from thawed PBMCs using magnetic negative selection. Comparators were PBMCs taken from newly diagnosed, untreated classical Hodgkin lymphoma. From germline, CDR1 is SNHLY and CDR2 FYNNEI. V shed 3 bases and J shed 4 bases, with 3 bases lying between them. The CDR3 consists of 12 residues. This sequence was found in a human donor with classical Hodgkin lymphoma. Material: CD4+ T cells from blood. This chain links TRBV2 with TRBJ1-4; no reliable D call. As DNA, the CDR3 is TGTGCCAGCAGTGAGAGTAATGAAAAACTGTTTTTT. It is translated as CASSESNEKLFF.